This T cell receptor beta chain came from a study of blood T cell repertoires in COVID-19. Study context: Whether acute or convalescent, the COVID-19 samples came from the United States, Italy and Spain. PBMCs, B-cell-depleted T cells, or T cells provided the cDNA or gDNA that made up the material.

V dropped 4 bases and J dropped 5; count of bases not matched to a gene: 11. Germline CDR1 and CDR2: SGHDT and YYEEEE. CDR3 length: 16 residues. Authors' processing steps: Reference gene primer amplification gave estimated nucleated cell counts. TCRdb's copy holds only in-frame clones and misses some; the assay was immunoSEQ multiplex PCR. V and J calls plus clone size are reproduced from that table; the DNA served to infer D and trimming. The sample lists approximately 210,000 clones, 88% seen once, with 3.5% to 4.5% in the top ten. The source material was peripheral blood. The chain employs TRBV5-6 and TRBJ2-5, with 10 bases matching TRBD1. The source of this sequence is a human donor in a cohort sampled during active COVID-19. CDR3 in DNA: TGTGCCAGCAGCACATCCCGGGACAGGGGAGGGGAGACCCAGTACTTC. This encodes CASSTSRDRGGETQYF.